This T cell receptor (beta chain) was identified in a study of T-cell memory formation after mild COVID-19. This clonotype occurred many times. Antigen unknown. Study results and limitations: CD4/CD8 balance characterized clones contracting day 15 to 85, and CD4+ skew characterized later expanders.

TCRdb re-called the 5' RACE reads through MiXCR, storing one row per CDR3 protein. This sample has 140,000 to 150,000 distinct CDR3 sequences, with 19% found just once. The CDR3 sequence is 14 residues long. The V and J ends lost 6 bases and 5 bases respectively, with 19 bases between them. The germline V gene encodes CDR1 DFQATT and CDR2 SNEGSKA (reference sequence). The V gene is TRBV20-1, the J gene TRBJ2-5, with D possibly matching TRBD2 (6 bases). This clonotype was obtained from an adult woman who had mild COVID-19 (a few samples of this study predate the infection). Cell type and time point are not known. Sequencing was performed on PBMCs or a T cell subset sorted from them (not recorded which). CDR3 sequence: CSAIKGGGGETQYF. In DNA, the CDR3 is TGCAGTGCAATAAAGGGAGGAGGCGGCGAGACCCAGTACTTC.